These 6 T cell receptor beta chains were all obtained from the same sample, sequenced in a study of CD8 T cells in ankylosing spondylitis. Each CDR3 protein is one row after TCRdb ran MiXCR on the 5' RACE reads. This table holds about 39,000 distinct CDR3 sequences, under 5% found once. The sequenced sample was blood, either unsorted or a sorted T cell fraction (not recorded which). The receptor source for this set is a female donor with ankylosing spondylitis or in good health (not recorded which).

This clonotype has a handful of counts. The CDR3 coding sequence is TGTGCCAGCAGCGTAGCTCGGGGTGACTATGGCTACACCTTC. This sequence encodes CASSVARGDYGYTF. The rearrangement joins TRBV9 to TRBJ1-2; D unclear. The CDR3 totals 14 residues. The germline V and J ends were trimmed by 0 bases and 3 bases, with 9 bases remaining between them. CDR1 and CDR2 (germline): SGDLS, YYNGEE.

The V and J genes are TRBV9 and TRBJ2-3; D might be TRBD2 (5 bases). CDR1 and CDR2 from the germline V gene are SGDLS and YYNGEE. The germline V and J ends were trimmed by 2 bases and 0 bases, with 10 bases remaining between them. The CDR3 contains 15 residues. In nucleotides, the CDR3 is TGTGCCAGCAGCGTCAGGTGGACTAGCACAGATACGCAGTATTTT. Its translation is CASSVRWTSTDTQYF.

This clonotype occurred a few times. The rearrangement uses TRBV9 and TRBJ1-6; D gene uncertain. The germline V gene encodes CDR1 SGDLS and CDR2 YYNGEE. The CDR3 runs to 14 residues. V lost 0 bases to trimming and J lost 9 bases, with 10 bases between them. The CDR3 sequence is CASSVGPESSPLHF. CDR3 in DNA: TGTGCCAGCAGCGTAGGCCCAGAATCTTCACCCCTCCACTTT.

This clonotype was found many times. The rearrangement uses TRBV9 and TRBJ2-6, with 7 positions matching TRBD1. Germline assignment: CDR1 SGDLS and CDR2 YYNGEE. The CDR3 totals 16 residues. After removal of 4 bases from V and 4 bases from J, the junction contained 8 bases not matched to a gene. Written as DNA, the CDR3 is TGTGCCAGCAGCTTAACTCAGGGGGACGGGGCCAACGTCCTGACTTTC. It translates to CASSLTQGDGANVLTF.

This clonotype was counted many times. V usage is TRBV9 and J usage is TRBJ2-1; 10 nucleotides match TRBD2. This CDR3 has 16 residues. Per germline, CDR1 SGDLS and CDR2 YYNGEE. V trimming: 4 bases; J trimming: 8 bases; junction bases outside the gene matches: 12. The CDR3 coding sequence is TGTGCCAGCAGCTGGGAGCGGGGGGGTTCTCCGTATGAGCAGTTCTTC. The encoded protein is CASSWERGGSPYEQFF.

This clonotype appeared many times. The gene calls are TRBV9 and TRBJ2-2, with D uncertain. V lost 6 bases, J lost 4 bases, and 16 bases lay in between. CDR3 length equals 15 residues. CDR1 and CDR2 from the germline V gene are SGDLS and YYNGEE. CDR3 DNA sequence: TGTGCCAGCACCAATACAGATCCCGGCACCGGGGAGCTGTTTTTT. Its translation: CASTNTDPGTGELFF.